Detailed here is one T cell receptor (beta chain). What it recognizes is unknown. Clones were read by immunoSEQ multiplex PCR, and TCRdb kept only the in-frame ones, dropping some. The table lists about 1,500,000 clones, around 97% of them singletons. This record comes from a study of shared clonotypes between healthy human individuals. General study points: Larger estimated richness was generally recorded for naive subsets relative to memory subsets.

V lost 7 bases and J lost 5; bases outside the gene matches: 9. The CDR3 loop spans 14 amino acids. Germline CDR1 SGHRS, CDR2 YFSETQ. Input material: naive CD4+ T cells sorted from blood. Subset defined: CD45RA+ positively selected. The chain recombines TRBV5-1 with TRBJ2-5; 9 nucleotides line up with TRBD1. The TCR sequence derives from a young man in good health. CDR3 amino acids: CASGIQGAGETQYF. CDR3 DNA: TGCGCCAGCGGTATACAGGGGGCTGGGGAGACCCAGTACTTC.